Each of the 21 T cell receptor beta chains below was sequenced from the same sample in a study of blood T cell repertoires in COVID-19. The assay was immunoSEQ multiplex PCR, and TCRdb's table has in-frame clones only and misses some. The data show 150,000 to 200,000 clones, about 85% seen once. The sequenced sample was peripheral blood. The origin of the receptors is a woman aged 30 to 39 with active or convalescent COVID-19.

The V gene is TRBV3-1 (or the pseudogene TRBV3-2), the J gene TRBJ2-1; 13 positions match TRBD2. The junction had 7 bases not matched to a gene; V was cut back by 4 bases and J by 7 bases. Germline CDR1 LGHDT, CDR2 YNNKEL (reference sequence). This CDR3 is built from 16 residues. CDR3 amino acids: CASSRSPGLAGNEQFF. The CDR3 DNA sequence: TGTGCCAGCAGCCGGTCACCGGGACTAGCGGGAAATGAGCAGTTCTTC.

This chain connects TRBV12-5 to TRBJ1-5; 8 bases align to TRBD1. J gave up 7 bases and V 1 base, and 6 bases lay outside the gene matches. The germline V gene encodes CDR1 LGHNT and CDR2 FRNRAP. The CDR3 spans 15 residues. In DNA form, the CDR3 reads TGTGCTAGTGGTTTGGGGACAGGGACGTGGCAGCCCCAGCATTTT. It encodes CASGLGTGTWQPQHF.

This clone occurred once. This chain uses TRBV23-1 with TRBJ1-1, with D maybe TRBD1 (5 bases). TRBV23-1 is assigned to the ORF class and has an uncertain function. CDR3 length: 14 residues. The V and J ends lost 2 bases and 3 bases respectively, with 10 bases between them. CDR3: CASSQGGGDTEAFF. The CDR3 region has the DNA TGCGCCAGCAGTCAAGGGGGAGGGGACACTGAAGCTTTCTTT.

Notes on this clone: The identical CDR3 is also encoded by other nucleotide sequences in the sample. CDR3 nucleotides: TGCGCCAGCAGCTCCGGGACTAGCGGACCCTACGAGCAGTACTTC. It is translated as CASSSGTSGPYEQYF. J is TRBJ2-7 and V is TRBV5-1; 11 bases map to TRBD2. Germline V gives CDR1 SGHRS, CDR2 YFSETQ. This CDR3 contains 15 residues. Unmatched junction bases numbered 4, after V lost 3 bases and J lost 2 bases.

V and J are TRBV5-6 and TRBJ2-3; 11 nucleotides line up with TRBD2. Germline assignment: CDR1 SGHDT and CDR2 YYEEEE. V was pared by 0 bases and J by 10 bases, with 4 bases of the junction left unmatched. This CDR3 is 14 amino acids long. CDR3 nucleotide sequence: TGTGCCAGCAGCTTGGGACTAGCGGGATGGTCGCAGTATTTT. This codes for CASSLGLAGWSQYF.

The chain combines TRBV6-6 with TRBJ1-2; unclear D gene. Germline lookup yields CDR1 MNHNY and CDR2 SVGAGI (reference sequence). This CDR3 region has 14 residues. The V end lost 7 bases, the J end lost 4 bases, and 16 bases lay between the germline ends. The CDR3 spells CASKPVPVAYGYTF. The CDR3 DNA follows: TGTGCCAGCAAACCAGTACCGGTAGCCTATGGCTACACCTTC.

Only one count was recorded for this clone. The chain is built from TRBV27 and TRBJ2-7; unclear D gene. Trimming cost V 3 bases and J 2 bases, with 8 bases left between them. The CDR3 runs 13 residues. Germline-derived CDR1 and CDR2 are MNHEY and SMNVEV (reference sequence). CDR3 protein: CASSLSVTYEQYF. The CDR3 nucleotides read TGTGCCAGCAGTTTGTCGGTCACCTACGAGCAGTACTTC.

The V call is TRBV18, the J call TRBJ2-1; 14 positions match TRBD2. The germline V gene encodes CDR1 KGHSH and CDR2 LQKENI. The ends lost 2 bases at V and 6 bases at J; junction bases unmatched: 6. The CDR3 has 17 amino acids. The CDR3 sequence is CASSPSGTSGSVNEQFF. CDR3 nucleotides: TGTGCCAGCTCACCATCCGGGACTAGCGGGAGCGTCAATGAGCAGTTCTTC.

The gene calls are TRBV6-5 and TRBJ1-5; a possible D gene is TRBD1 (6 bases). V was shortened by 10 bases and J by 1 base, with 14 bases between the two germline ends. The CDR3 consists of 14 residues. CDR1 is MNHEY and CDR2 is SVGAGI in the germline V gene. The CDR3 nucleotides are TGTGCCACTTGGGGTACAGGGAGCAATCAGCCCCAGCATTTT. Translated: CATWGTGSNQPQHF.

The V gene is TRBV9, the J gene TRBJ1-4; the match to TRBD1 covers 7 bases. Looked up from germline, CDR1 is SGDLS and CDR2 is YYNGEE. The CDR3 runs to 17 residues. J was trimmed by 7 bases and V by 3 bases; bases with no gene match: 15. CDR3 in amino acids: CASSARFTTGFSEKLFF. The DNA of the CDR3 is TGTGCCAGCAGCGCGCGATTTACGACAGGGTTCTCTGAAAAACTGTTTTTT.

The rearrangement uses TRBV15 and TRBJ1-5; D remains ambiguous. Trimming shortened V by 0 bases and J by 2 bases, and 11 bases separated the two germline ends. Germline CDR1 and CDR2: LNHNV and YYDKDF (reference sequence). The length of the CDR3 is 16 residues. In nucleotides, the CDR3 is TGTGCCACCAGCAGAGATCGAAGTGCGGGCAATCAGCCCCAGCATTTT. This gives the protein CATSRDRSAGNQPQHF.

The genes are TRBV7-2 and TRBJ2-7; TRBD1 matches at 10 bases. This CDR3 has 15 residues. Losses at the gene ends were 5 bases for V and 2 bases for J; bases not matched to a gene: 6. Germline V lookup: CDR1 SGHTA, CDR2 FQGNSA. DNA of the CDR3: TGTGCCAGCAGCACTCCCGGGACAGGGGCCTACGAGCAGTACTTC. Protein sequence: CASSTPGTGAYEQYF.

The CDR3 DNA follows: TGTGCTAGTGGTTTGGTACTAGCTAGGAGTGAAGCTTTCTTT. Protein product: CASGLVLARSEAFF. V gene TRBV12-5 combines with J gene TRBJ1-1, with no clear D. Trimming pared 0 bases from V and 7 bases from J, leaving 12 bases between. CDR3 length equals 14 residues. Germline CDR1 and CDR2: LGHNT and FRNRAP.

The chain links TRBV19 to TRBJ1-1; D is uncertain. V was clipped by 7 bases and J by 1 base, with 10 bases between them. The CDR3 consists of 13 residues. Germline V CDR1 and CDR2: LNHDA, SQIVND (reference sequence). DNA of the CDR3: TGTGCCAGTAATGGCCAGGCGAACACTGAAGCTTTCTTT. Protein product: CASNGQANTEAFF. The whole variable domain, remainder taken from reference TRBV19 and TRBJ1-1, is DGGITQSPKYLFRKEGQNVTLSCEQNLNHDAMYWYRQDPGQGLRLIYYSQIVNDFQKGDIAEGYSVSREKKESFPLTVTSAQKNPTAFYLCASNGQANTEAFFGQGTRLTVV.

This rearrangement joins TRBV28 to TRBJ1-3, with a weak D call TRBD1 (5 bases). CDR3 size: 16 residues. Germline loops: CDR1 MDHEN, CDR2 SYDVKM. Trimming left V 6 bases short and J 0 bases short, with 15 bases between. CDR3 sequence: CASRTPGRGSGNTIYF. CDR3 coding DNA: TGTGCCAGCAGGACCCCCGGAAGGGGCTCTGGAAACACCATATATTTT.

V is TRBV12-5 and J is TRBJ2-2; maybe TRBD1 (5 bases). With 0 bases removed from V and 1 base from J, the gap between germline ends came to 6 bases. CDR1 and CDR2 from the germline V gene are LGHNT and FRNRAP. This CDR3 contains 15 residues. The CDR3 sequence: CASGLVTGNTGELFF. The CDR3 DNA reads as TGTGCTAGTGGTTTGGTCACAGGGAACACCGGGGAGCTGTTTTTT.

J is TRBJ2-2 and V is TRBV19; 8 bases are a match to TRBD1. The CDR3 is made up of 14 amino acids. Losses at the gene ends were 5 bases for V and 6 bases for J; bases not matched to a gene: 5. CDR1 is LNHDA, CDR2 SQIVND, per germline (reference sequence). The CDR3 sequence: CASSSTGAAGELFF. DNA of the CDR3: TGTGCCAGTAGTTCGACAGGGGCCGCCGGGGAGCTGTTTTTT.

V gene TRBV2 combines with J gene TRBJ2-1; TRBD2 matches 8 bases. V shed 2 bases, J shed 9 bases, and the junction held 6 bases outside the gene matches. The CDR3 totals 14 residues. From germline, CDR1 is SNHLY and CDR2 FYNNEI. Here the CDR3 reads CASSEIAGFFEQFF. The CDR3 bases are TGTGCCAGCAGTGAAATAGCGGGATTTTTTGAGCAGTTCTTC.

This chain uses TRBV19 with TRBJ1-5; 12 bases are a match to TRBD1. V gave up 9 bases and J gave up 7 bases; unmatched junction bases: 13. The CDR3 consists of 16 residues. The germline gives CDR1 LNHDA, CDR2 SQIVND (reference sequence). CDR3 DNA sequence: TGTGCCAGCGCGACCCCGGGACAGGGGGCGGGGCAGCCCCAGCATTTT. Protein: CASATPGQGAGQPQHF.

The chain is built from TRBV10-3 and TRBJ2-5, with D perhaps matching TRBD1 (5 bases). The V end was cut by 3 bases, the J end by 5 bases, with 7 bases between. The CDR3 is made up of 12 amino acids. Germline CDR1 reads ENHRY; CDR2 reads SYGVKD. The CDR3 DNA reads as TGTGCCATCAGTGATGACAGTGAGACCCAGTACTTC. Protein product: CAISDDSETQYF.

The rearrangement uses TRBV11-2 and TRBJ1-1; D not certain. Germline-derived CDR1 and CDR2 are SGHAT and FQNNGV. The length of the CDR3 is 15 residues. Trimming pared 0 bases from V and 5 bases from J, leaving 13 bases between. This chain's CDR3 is CASSLDRGFGTEAFF. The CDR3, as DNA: TGTGCCAGCAGCTTAGATCGGGGATTTGGGACTGAAGCTTTCTTT. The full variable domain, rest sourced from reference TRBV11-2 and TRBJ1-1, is EAGVAQSPRYKIIEKRQSVAFWCNPISGHATLYWYQQILGQGPKLLIQFQNNGVVDDSQLPKDRFSAERLKGVDSTLKIQPAKLEDSAVYLCASSLDRGFGTEAFFGQGTRLTVV.